The present TCR beta chain was sequenced within a study of blood T cell repertoires in COVID-19. Study as a whole: Nucleic acid was either cDNA or gDNA, and it came from T cells, B-cell-depleted T cells, or PBMCs.

Authors' methods: Amplifying reference gene primers gave estimates of nucleated cell counts. The data were produced by immunoSEQ multiplex PCR, yet TCRdb's version contains in-frame clones alone and is incomplete. The DNA gave D and trimming, while V, J and clone size come from that table. Among over 150,000 clones listed, roughly 86% were seen once. The receptor's source is a middle-aged man with active or convalescent COVID-19. Specimen: peripheral blood.

In DNA form, the CDR3 reads TGTGCCAGCAGTGAATCCCGAGTAGAGACCCAGTACTTC. It yields the protein CASSESRVETQYF. This chain links TRBV6-1 with TRBJ2-5; D remains unclear. The CDR3 extends over 13 amino acids. CDR1 is MNHNS, CDR2 SASEGT, per germline. The V and J ends lost 2 bases and 4 bases respectively, with 8 bases between them.